The T cell receptor (beta chain) under discussion was sequenced for a study of Ad26.COV2.S vaccination and SARS-CoV-2 variants. Study in general: Intramuscularly, Ad26.COV2.S was given either once or twice, 56 days apart.

Note on this clone: The target antigen is unknown.

Overall study results and limits: The placebo group had lower spike-specific TCR breadth than the vaccine recipients did.

Assay used: immunoSEQ multiplex PCR; TCRdb lists only in-frame clones, some missing. This sample has 400,000 to 500,000 clones; approximately 92% occur once, and the top ten carry 2.5%. Treatment: 15 to 20 received Ad26.COV2.S at low or high dose, single or two shots; about 5 received placebo; per-sample allocation not given. The investigators took samples on day 63 after the first vaccine or placebo injection. An adult aged 18-55 years in Boston served as the donor. Vaccine was an Ad26 vector expressing Wuhan-strain SARS-CoV-2 spike. The CDR3 is 17 residues long. Germline V gives CDR1 SGHNT, CDR2 YENEEA. V lost 1 base and J 4 bases, leaving 16 bases between the germline ends.

The source was peripheral blood, collected in a trial of Ad26.COV2.S vaccine versus placebo. The sequence came from a person between 18 and 60 years old who received the Ad26.COV2.S COVID-19 vaccine or a placebo. V usage is TRBV11-3 and J usage is TRBJ2-2; a weak D match, TRBD1 (6 bases). The CDR3 sequence is CASSLGADSYSTGELFF. Here the CDR3 DNA reads TGTGCCAGCAGCTTAGGGGCGGACAGTTACAGCACCGGGGAGCTGTTTTTT.